A single sample gave rise to the 26 T cell receptor beta chains below, sequenced in a study of identical twins. TCRdb redid the calling of the 5' RACE reads with MiXCR, one entry per CDR3 protein. The sample has 300,000 to 350,000 distinct CDR3 sequences, 9% to 15% seen once. These data were also filed under a second study, of yellow fever vaccine responses in identical twins.

The specimen was CD8+ T cells sorted from blood. The receptors originated from a woman aged 18-29 years in good health.

The chain has TRBV10-2 and TRBJ2-7; 7 bases are a match to TRBD1. This CDR3 is built from 15 residues. Germline V lookup: CDR1 WSHSY, CDR2 SAAADI. J lost 1 base, V lost 7 bases, and 10 bases had no gene match. The CDR3 coding sequence is TGCGCCAGCACCTACGACAGGGTGGGGTCCTACGAGCAGTACTTC. Protein: CASTYDRVGSYEQYF.

The gene calls are TRBV29-1 and TRBJ2-7; TRBD1 is a possible D gene (6 bases). Germline loops: CDR1 SQVTM, CDR2 ANQGSEA. CDR3 length equals 12 residues. The V gene lost 8 bases and the J gene lost 0 bases, with 11 bases spanning the gap. Written as DNA, the CDR3 is TGCAGCCCGAGGACAGCCTCCTACGAGCAGTACTTC. Its translation: CSPRTASYEQYF.

This clonotype turned up a few times. The chain has TRBV27 and TRBJ2-7; a weak D match, TRBD2 (7 bases). In germline, CDR1 is MNHEY, CDR2 SMNVEV (reference sequence). The CDR3 runs 11 residues. The germline V and J ends were trimmed by 10 bases and 6 bases, with 13 bases remaining between them. The CDR3 protein is CATSGGREQYF. The CDR3 coding sequence is TGTGCCACCTCGGGGGGCCGCGAGCAGTACTTC.

This clonotype was detected a few times. The CDR3 bases are TGTGCCAGCAGCATAGCAACTTGGACAGGGCAAGAGACCCAGTACTTC. Residues: CASSIATWTGQETQYF. The chain combines TRBV6-1 with TRBJ2-5; 8 positions match TRBD1. CDR1 MNHNS and CDR2 SASEGT come from the germline V gene. The CDR3 is 16 residues long. J gave up 2 bases and V 6 bases, and 11 bases lay outside the gene matches.

This clonotype appeared a few times. The CDR3 loop reads CATSDYNTPNEQFF. The CDR3 nucleotides read TGTGCCACCAGTGACTACAACACCCCCAATGAGCAGTTCTTC. The chain is built from TRBV24-1 and TRBJ2-1, with D unclear. The ends were cut back, 4 bases at V and 6 bases at J, with 12 bases in the middle. CDR1 is KGHDR, CDR2 SFDVKD, per germline. CDR3 size: 14 residues.

This clonotype came up a few times. The chain carries TRBV29-1 and TRBJ2-1; 10 nucleotides align to TRBD2. CDR3 length equals 17 residues. In germline, CDR1 is SQVTM, CDR2 ANQGSEA. Trimming cost V 0 bases and J 4 bases; bases outside gene matches: 9. The CDR3 spells CSVEDLGLAGAYNEQFF. CDR3 nucleotides: TGCAGCGTTGAAGATCTTGGCCTAGCGGGAGCGTACAATGAGCAGTTCTTC.

This clonotype came up a few times. The chain is built from TRBV3-1 and TRBJ1-4; D is uncertain. CDR3 length: 12 residues. V was cut by 2 bases and J by 8 bases, with 6 bases left in between. Germline values: CDR1 LGHDT, CDR2 YNNKEL (reference sequence). The CDR3 sequence: CASSQPAEKLFF. In DNA, the CDR3 is TGTGCCAGCAGCCAACCGGCAGAAAAACTGTTTTTT.

This clonotype has a handful of counts. This chain connects TRBV9 to TRBJ2-1; 12 nucleotides align to TRBD2. Trimming took 4 bases from V and 7 from J; bases not matched to a gene: 9. CDR1 is SGDLS, CDR2 YYNGEE, per germline. The CDR3 has 16 residues. DNA for the CDR3: TGTGCCAGCAGCCCGAGACTAGCGGGAGTGGTAAATGAGCAGTTCTTC. Translated: CASSPRLAGVVNEQFF.

The genes are TRBV2 and TRBJ1-5; 7 bases match TRBD1. The CDR3 has 15 residues. J was trimmed by 7 bases and V by 6 bases; bases with no gene match: 12. CDR1 is SNHLY, CDR2 FYNNEI, per germline. This chain's CDR3 is CASRSADREKQPQHF. The DNA for the CDR3 is TGTGCCAGCAGGAGTGCCGACAGGGAGAAGCAGCCCCAGCATTTT.

This clonotype was found a few times. This chain joins TRBV29-1 and TRBJ2-6; 7 positions match TRBD1. Looked up from germline, CDR1 is SQVTM and CDR2 is ANQGSEA. This CDR3 comprises 16 residues. The junction had 9 bases not matched to a gene; V was cut back by 7 bases and J by 0 bases. CDR3 nucleotides: TGCAGCGCATCGGACAGGCTTGACTCTGGGGCCAACGTCCTGACTTTC. This encodes CSASDRLDSGANVLTF.

For the CDR3, the DNA is TGTGCCGTCGCCCATCCCGGGCGGGACAGGGGAATTGCAGATACGCAGTATTTT. Translating it yields CAVAHPGRDRGIADTQYF. This chain links TRBV11-2 with TRBJ2-3; 10 bases match TRBD1. This CDR3 contains 18 residues. V lost 11 bases and J lost 4; bases outside the gene matches: 21. Looked up from germline, CDR1 is SGHAT and CDR2 is FQNNGV.

This clonotype was detected a few times. The genes are TRBV7-6 and TRBJ2-4; TRBD2 matches 7 bases. The V segment lost 4 bases and the J segment 0 bases; nucleotides outside the gene matches: 6. This CDR3 spans 16 amino acids. Germline V gene lookup returns CDR1 SGHVS and CDR2 FNYEAQ. CDR3 region: CASSSQAGLAKNIQYF. As DNA, the CDR3 is TGTGCCAGCAGCTCCCAAGCGGGACTAGCCAAAAACATTCAGTACTTC.

This clonotype was detected a few times. CDR3: CSASNAETGTQYF. The CDR3 DNA is TGCAGTGCTAGTAATGCGGAAACTGGGACCCAGTACTTC. The gene calls are TRBV20-1 and TRBJ2-5; D remains ambiguous. Germline V gene sequence: CDR1 DFQATT, CDR2 SNEGSKA (reference sequence). V lost 3 bases and J lost 7, with 15 bases in between. CDR3 size: 13 residues.

The chain has TRBV7-9 and TRBJ1-2, with D maybe TRBD1 (6 bases). Looked up from germline, CDR1 is SEHNR and CDR2 is FQNEAQ (reference sequence). This CDR3 has 16 residues. V shed 4 bases and J shed 6 bases, with 21 bases lying between them. CDR3 in amino acids: CASSSTSGALRHGYTF. CDR3 DNA: TGTGCCAGCAGCTCGACCTCGGGGGCGCTACGGCATGGCTACACCTTC.

The chain uses TRBV20-1 and TRBJ2-1; a weak D match, TRBD2 (6 bases). The CDR3 spans 11 residues. The germline V gene has CDR1 DFQATT and CDR2 SNEGSKA (reference sequence). The V end was cut by 1 base, the J end by 12 bases, with 10 bases between. CDR3: CSARVLGGQFF. The CDR3 DNA reads as TGCAGTGCTAGAGTCCTGGGAGGGCAGTTCTTC.

This clonotype showed up many times. This chain joins TRBV9 and TRBJ2-7; 7 bases align to TRBD2. With 4 bases clipped from V and 2 bases from J, the junction kept 6 bases outside the gene matches. The CDR3 has 14 amino acids. Germline CDR1 SGDLS, CDR2 YYNGEE. The CDR3 is CASSTGGSTYEQYF. The DNA of the CDR3 is TGTGCCAGCAGCACGGGGGGATCGACCTACGAGCAGTACTTC. The full variable domain, with the rest looked up from reference TRBV9 and TRBJ2-7, is DSGVTQTPKHLITATGQRVTLRCSPRSGDLSVYWYQQSLDQGLQFLIQYYNGEERAKGNILERFSAQQFPDLHSELNLSSLELGDSALYFCASSTGGSTYEQYFGPGTRLTVT.

This clonotype was counted only a few times. V gene TRBV15 combines with J gene TRBJ2-7; D is unclear. The CDR3 is 14 amino acids. V shed 6 bases and J shed 7 bases, with 19 bases lying between them. CDR1 and CDR2 (germline): LNHNV, YYDKDF (reference sequence). CDR3 protein: CATSGAGRAEEQYF. DNA of the CDR3: TGTGCCACCAGTGGAGCAGGAAGGGCTGAAGAGCAGTACTTC.

The sample holds a few counts of this clonotype. This chain connects TRBV6-1 to TRBJ2-7; 7 bases map to TRBD2. CDR3 length: 15 amino acids. Germline V gives CDR1 MNHNS, CDR2 SASEGT. Losses at the gene ends were 7 bases for V and 3 bases for J; bases not matched to a gene: 12. The CDR3 is CASTPGGWGDYEQYV. In nucleotides, the CDR3 is TGTGCCAGCACCCCCGGGGGGTGGGGGGACTACGAGCAGTACGTC.

The sample holds a few counts of this clonotype. This chain links TRBV7-9 with TRBJ2-1; 9 nucleotides line up with TRBD1. With V trimmed by 11 bases and J by 5 bases, 10 bases remained unmatched. Germline CDR1 SEHNR, CDR2 FQNEAQ (reference sequence). The length of the CDR3 is 14 residues. The chain's CDR3 is CAETTGTGHNEQFF. The CDR3 region has the DNA TGTGCCGAAACGACCGGGACAGGGCACAATGAGCAGTTCTTC.

The J gene is TRBJ2-1, the V gene TRBV5-5, with a possible D match to TRBD2 (6 bases). V lost 3 bases and J 9 bases, leaving 13 bases between the germline ends. The CDR3 has 13 amino acids. CDR1 SGHKS and CDR2 YYEKEE come from the germline V gene (reference sequence). CDR3 in DNA: TGTGCCAGCAGCTGGGACTTCCCTAGTGAGCAGTTCTTC. It translates to CASSWDFPSEQFF.

V gene TRBV2 combines with J gene TRBJ2-1; D gene uncertain. The CDR3 is 17 residues long. V dropped 1 base and J dropped 0 bases, with 13 bases sitting between them. Germline CDR1 reads SNHLY; CDR2 reads FYNNEI. The CDR3 region has the DNA TGTGCCAGCAGTGAAGGGGCGGCGGCAAGCTCCTACAATGAGCAGTTCTTC. Residues: CASSEGAAASSYNEQFF.

This clonotype showed up just a few times. The chain has TRBV20-1 and TRBJ2-7, with a tentative D call TRBD1 (6 bases). Germline V lookup: CDR1 DFQATT, CDR2 SNEGSKA (reference sequence). The CDR3 consists of 14 residues. V was clipped by 2 bases and J by 4 bases, with 15 bases between them. CDR3 region: CSARSRTESYEQYF. CDR3 nucleotide sequence: TGCAGTGCTAGATCCCGGACAGAGTCGTACGAGCAGTACTTC.

The chain uses TRBV5-6 and TRBJ2-6; D might be TRBD2 (6 bases). Looked up from germline, CDR1 is SGHDT and CDR2 is YYEEEE. V lost 3 bases to trimming and J lost 0 bases, with 19 bases between them. The CDR3 sequence is 19 residues long. CDR3: CASSSWGVERPSGANVLTF. In DNA form, the CDR3 reads TGTGCCAGCAGCTCCTGGGGGGTAGAGCGCCCCTCTGGGGCCAACGTCCTGACTTTC.

The chain carries TRBV13 and TRBJ2-3; 12 bases match TRBD2. CDR3 length: 18 residues. Germline V lookup: CDR1 PRHDT, CDR2 FYEKMQ (reference sequence). V lost 4 bases and J lost 0; bases outside the gene matches: 8. CDR3: CASSSGLAGPSSTDTQYF. CDR3 nucleotides: TGTGCCAGCAGCTCGGGACTAGCGGGTCCCTCTAGCACAGATACGCAGTATTTT.

This clonotype occurred many times. The J gene is TRBJ1-1, the V gene TRBV29-1; D is uncertain. From germline, CDR1 is SQVTM and CDR2 ANQGSEA. The V end lost 7 bases, the J end lost 4 bases, and 7 bases lay between the germline ends. The CDR3 covers 10 residues. CDR3 in DNA: TGCAGCGCCCAATCCACTGAAGCTTTCTTT. This codes for CSAQSTEAFF.

The chain joins TRBV27 to TRBJ2-1; a possible D gene is TRBD1 (5 bases). In germline, CDR1 is MNHEY, CDR2 SMNVEV (reference sequence). The germline V and J ends were trimmed by 3 bases and 2 bases, with 11 bases remaining between them. The CDR3 covers 15 residues. This CDR3 is CASSFGQTAYNEQFF. CDR3 nucleotides: TGTGCCAGCAGTTTTGGACAAACCGCCTACAATGAGCAGTTCTTC.